This is a list of T cell receptor beta chains from one sample in a study of cytomegalovirus exposure and HLA in healthy donors. Assay: immunoSEQ multiplex PCR; the TCRdb copy retains only in-frame clones and omits some. In the table there are around 150,000 clones, about 71% of which are singletons. Sequenced sample: PBMCs. The receptors were sampled from a man aged 50 to 60 in good health and CMV-seronegative. Both conserved end residues are part of each CDR3. A D gene is named only where the DNA matches it firmly. Not all rows give a size; the values are once, few, many and, for expanded clones, a class.

cdr3_aa	cdr3_nt	clone_size	d_call	v_call	j_call	cdr3_length
CARGTGLGDNSPLHF	TGTGCCAGAGGGACAGGGTTGGGCGATAATTCACCCCTCCACTTT	.	TRBD1	TRBV6-1	TRBJ1-6	15
CASSLTGGVTEAFF	TGTGCCAGCAGCTTAACGGGAGGGGTCACTGAAGCTTTCTTT	few	.	TRBV7-3	TRBJ1-1	14
CASSIQGATEAFF	TGTGCCAGCAGCATACAGGGTGCCACTGAAGCTTTCTTT	once	.	TRBV7-9	TRBJ1-1	13
CASITGGTKNIQYF	TGTGCCAGTATTACAGGCGGGACCAAAAACATTCAGTACTTC	.	.	TRBV19	TRBJ2-4	14
CASSGTGYEQYF	TGTGCCAGCAGTGGGACAGGGTACGAGCAGTACTTC	few	TRBD1	TRBV6-6	TRBJ2-7	12
CASSSAGGGETQYF	TGTGCCAGCAGCTCGGCAGGGGGCGGAGAGACCCAGTACTTC	once	TRBD1	TRBV11-2	TRBJ2-5	14
CASSFRLAGSQETQYF	TGTGCCAGCAGCTTTCGACTAGCGGGGTCCCAAGAGACCCAGTACTTC	.	TRBD2	TRBV7-2	TRBJ2-5	16
CASSFAGGGGGYTF	TGTGCCAGCAGCTTCGCAGGCGGCGGAGGTGGCTACACCTTC	.	.	TRBV5-4	TRBJ1-2	14
CASSQDRASGTYEQYF	TGCGCCAGCAGCCAAGATCGGGCTAGCGGAACCTACGAGCAGTACTTC	.	TRBD2	TRBV4-1	TRBJ2-7	16
CASSEARDIQPQHF	TGTGCCAGCAGTGAAGCGAGGGATATTCAGCCCCAGCATTTT	.	.	TRBV2	TRBJ1-5	14
CASSETGRVGYTF	TGTGCCAGCAGCGAGACAGGGCGGGTAGGCTACACCTTC	.	TRBD1	TRBV2	TRBJ1-2	13
CASSLVQKETQYF	TGTGCCAGCAGCTTGGTACAGAAAGAGACCCAGTACTTC	.	.	TRBV5-6	TRBJ2-5	13
CSVEAPGPHGYTF	TGCAGCGTTGAAGCTCCGGGTCCTCATGGCTACACCTTC	.	.	TRBV29-1	TRBJ1-2	13
CASSFRTSGRNNEQFF	TGTGCCAGCAGTTTCCGGACTAGCGGGCGGAACAATGAGCAGTTCTTC	few	TRBD2	TRBV25-1	TRBJ2-1	16
CASSVKKGTGGDTEAFF	TGTGCCAGCAGTGTAAAAAAAGGGACAGGGGGAGACACTGAAGCTTTCTTT	.	TRBD1	TRBV6-1	TRBJ1-1	17
CASSFGGDFYGYTF	TGTGCCAGCAGTTTCGGCGGGGACTTCTATGGCTACACCTTC	.	.	TRBV28	TRBJ1-2	14
CASSDERRPQHF	TGTGCCAGCAGTGATGAGCGGCGGCCCCAGCATTTT	.	.	TRBV2	TRBJ1-5	12
CASSAPRRRGASRDTQYF	TGTGCCAGCAGCGCCCCCAGGCGGCGGGGGGCCTCCCGAGATACGCAGTATTTT	.	TRBD2	TRBV9	TRBJ2-3	18
CASSLKGGGLADTQYF	TGTGCCAGCAGCTTGAAAGGCGGGGGGCTTGCAGATACGCAGTATTTT	.	TRBD2	TRBV5-4	TRBJ2-3	16
CASSEPTNSPFWAFF	TGTGCCAGCAGTGAACCCACTAATTCCCCCTTTTGGGCTTTCTTT	few	.	TRBV6-1	TRBJ1-1	15
CASSLGLDPREQYF	TGTGCCAGCAGCCTAGGACTAGACCCCCGCGAGCAGTACTTC	few	TRBD2	TRBV7-9	TRBJ2-7	14
CASSLEGITNQPQHF	TGCGCCAGCAGCTTGGAGGGGATTACCAATCAGCCCCAGCATTTT	.	.	TRBV5-1	TRBJ1-5	15
CASKDGSPGNTIYF	TGTGCCAGCAAAGACGGGAGTCCCGGAAACACCATATATTTT	few	.	TRBV28	TRBJ1-3	14
CASRPLGGLNSPLHF	TGTGCCAGCAGACCCCTAGGGGGTCTAAATTCACCCCTCCACTTT	.	.	TRBV6-5	TRBJ1-6	15
CASSLEGGPTYNEQFF	TGTGCCAGCAGCTTAGAAGGCGGGCCTACCTACAATGAGCAGTTCTTC	.	.	TRBV7-2	TRBJ2-1	16
CASSAQENTEAFF	TGTGCCAGTAGTGCACAGGAGAACACTGAAGCTTTCTTT	.	.	TRBV19	TRBJ1-1	13
CASTTPGIQPQHF	TGTGCCAGCACCACCCCAGGGATTCAGCCCCAGCATTTT	few	.	TRBV28	TRBJ1-5	13
CASSYPPDRDYTGELFF	TGTGCCAGCAGTTACCCCCCTGACAGGGACTACACCGGGGAGCTGTTTTTT	few	.	TRBV28	TRBJ2-2	17
CASSLGGGYTF	TGCGCCAGCAGCTTGGGAGGAGGCTACACCTTC	.	.	TRBV5-1	TRBJ1-2	11
CASSLGTSGAFRTDTQYF	TGCGCCAGCAGCCTCGGAACTAGCGGGGCATTCCGCACAGATACGCAGTATTTT	.	TRBD2	TRBV5-1	TRBJ2-3	18
CASSLTRRPTGNTIYF	TGTGCCAGCAGCTTAACAAGGCGGCCCACTGGAAACACCATATATTTT	.	.	TRBV7-9	TRBJ1-3	16
CASSSRDRSNEQFF	TGTGCCAGTAGTTCCCGGGACAGGAGCAATGAGCAGTTCTTC	.	TRBD1	TRBV19	TRBJ2-1	14
CASISGPQPQHF	TGTGCCAGCATCTCAGGCCCCCAGCCCCAGCATTTT	few	.	TRBV28	TRBJ1-5	12
CASSFRGGHDQPQHF	TGTGCCAGCAGTTTTCGAGGGGGCCACGATCAGCCCCAGCATTTT	few	TRBD1	TRBV28	TRBJ1-5	15
CASSPAIRDRGTGNTIYF	TGTGCCAGCTCACCAGCAATACGGGACAGGGGGACTGGAAACACCATATATTTT	.	TRBD1	TRBV18	TRBJ1-3	18
CASTYSIAGGSISSYNEQFF	TGTGCTAGCACCTACAGCATAGCGGGGGGGTCCATCAGCTCCTACAATGAGCAGTTCTTC	.	TRBD2	TRBV7-7	TRBJ2-1	20
CATGRGSTDTQYF	TGTGCCACCGGACGAGGGAGCACAGATACGCAGTATTTT	.	.	TRBV15	TRBJ2-3	13
CASSFGQGFNEQYF	TGTGCCAGCAGCTTTGGACAGGGTTTCAACGAGCAGTACTTC	.	TRBD1	TRBV7-9	TRBJ2-7	14
CASSLEWRGQVEQYF	TGTGCCAGCAGCTTGGAATGGAGGGGGCAGGTTGAGCAGTACTTC	.	.	TRBV5-4	TRBJ2-7	15
CASSPFPSSYNSPLHF	TGTGCCAGCTCACCATTCCCGAGCTCCTATAATTCACCCCTCCACTTT	.	.	TRBV18	TRBJ1-6	16
CASSADRNPWDEQFF	TGTGCCAGCAGTGCGGACAGGAACCCTTGGGATGAGCAGTTCTTC	few	TRBD1	TRBV25-1	TRBJ2-1	15
CAISPNNYGYTF	TGTGCCATCAGCCCCAATAACTATGGCTACACCTTC	.	.	TRBV10-3	TRBJ1-2	12
CASSPLTSGGVGYIQYF	TGTGCCAGCAGCCCCCTGACTAGCGGGGGGGTAGGGTACATTCAGTACTTC	.	TRBD2	TRBV28	TRBJ2-4	17
CASSLVRWGQGSINEQFF	TGTGCCAGCAGCTTAGTTCGGTGGGGCCAGGGTTCGATCAATGAGCAGTTCTTC	.	.	TRBV11-2	TRBJ2-1	18